This TCR beta chain is from a study of response to subunit inactivated influenza vaccine. Findings of the study overall: It was suggested by the authors that few new T cells are recruited by each seasonal influenza vaccination.

This clonotype was seen repeatedly, ten times or more. Antigen unknown. The CDR3 covers 12 residues. CDR1 and CDR2 (germline): DFQATT, SNEGSKA (reference sequence). Trimming took off 2 bases at V and 2 bases at J, with 7 bases between the two ends. Using its own MiXCR run on the RT-PCR reads, TCRdb lists one record per CDR3 protein. The data hold around 500,000 distinct CDR3 sequences, with 9.5% to 12% observed a single time. This clonotype was sampled from a man aged 50-60 years who received an inactivated influenza vaccine. The chain combines TRBV20-1 with TRBJ2-7; D gene ambiguous. Sequenced here: PBMCs from blood, sampled around seven weeks after vaccination. CDR3 sequence: CSARLAAYEQYF. DNA for the CDR3: TGCAGTGCTAGATTGGCAGCCTACGAGCAGTACTTC.